One sample yielded the 17 T cell receptor beta chains listed below, sequenced in a study of blood T cells in healthy people across ages. Through a sample-barcoded 5' primer and a J-beta primer mix, a second PCR was run for 7 to 11 cycles. A single record per CDR3 protein comes from TCRdb applying MiXCR to the 5' RACE reads. The profile shows around 870,000 distinct CDR3 sequences, under 30% of them singletons. Sequencing was done on a sample of blood. The receptors come from a woman of 80 years or more in good health.

There are many counts of this clonotype. This chain connects TRBV6-2 or TRBV6-3 to TRBJ1-5; the D is unclear. The CDR3 has 17 residues. Germline lookup yields CDR1 MNHEY and CDR2 SVGEGT. V was shortened by 0 bases and J by 1 base, with 13 bases between the two germline ends. CDR3 in amino acids: CASSYSKGVPSNQPQHF. In DNA, the CDR3 is TGTGCCAGCAGTTACTCGAAGGGCGTCCCCAGCAATCAGCCCCAGCATTTT.

This clonotype was seen at least ten times. The CDR3 DNA follows: TGTGCCAGCAGCGACCGGGACTTCGAGCAGTACTTC. As protein: CASSDRDFEQYF. This chain uses TRBV11-2 with TRBJ2-7, with D tentatively TRBD2 (6 bases). The germline gives CDR1 SGHAT, CDR2 FQNNGV. CDR3 length: 12 residues. V was cut by 5 bases and J by 6 bases, with 11 bases left in between.

This clonotype was seen more than once but under ten times. The chain joins TRBV7-2 to TRBJ1-6; 9 nucleotides match TRBD1. Unmatched junction bases numbered 2, after V lost 1 base and J lost 10 bases. The CDR3 has 14 residues. CDR1 is SGHTA and CDR2 is FQGNSA in the germline V gene. The CDR3 is CASSLGTGESPLHF. The CDR3 DNA sequence: TGTGCCAGCAGCTTAGGGACAGGGGAATCACCCCTCCACTTT.

This chain joins TRBV6-6 and TRBJ2-1; D perhaps matches TRBD1 (5 bases). The CDR3 has 17 residues. Trimming pared 2 bases from V and 2 bases from J, leaving 16 bases between. The V gene's germline CDR1 is MNHNY and CDR2 SVGAGI (reference sequence). The CDR3 region has the DNA TGTGCCAGCAGTTACGGGATACAGCAGGGCGCCTACAATGAGCAGTTCTTC. Its translation: CASSYGIQQGAYNEQFF.

This clonotype was counted ten times or more. V is TRBV6-6 and J is TRBJ1-1; D not certain. The CDR3 is 14 residues long. The V gene lost 2 bases and the J gene lost 1 base, with 8 bases spanning the gap. Looked up from germline, CDR1 is MNHNY and CDR2 is SVGAGI (reference sequence). CDR3 in DNA: TGTGCCAGCAGTTACGGCAGACCGAACACTGAAGCTTTCTTT. It is translated as CASSYGRPNTEAFF.

The table lists this clonotype with many counts. The J gene is TRBJ1-2, the V gene TRBV20-1, with 9 bases aligning to TRBD1. The CDR3 extends over 11 amino acids. Germline assignment: CDR1 DFQATT and CDR2 SNEGSKA (reference sequence). The junction had 5 bases not matched to a gene; V was cut back by 6 bases and J by 9 bases. CDR3 in amino acids: CSAGTGWRYTF. In DNA form, the CDR3 reads TGCAGTGCCGGGACAGGGTGGCGCTACACCTTC.

This clonotype was detected many times. The DNA for the CDR3 is TGTGCCAGCAGCCAAGGGTTCGGGGGGGCCTTGGAGACCCAGTACTTC. This translates into CASSQGFGGALETQYF. V gene TRBV3-1 combines with J gene TRBJ2-5, with 8 bases fitting TRBD2. J lost 5 bases, V lost 1 base, and 9 bases had no gene match. The CDR3 totals 16 residues. Looked up from germline, CDR1 is LGHDT and CDR2 is YNNKEL (reference sequence).

This clonotype has only a few counts. The chain links TRBV12-3 or TRBV12-4 to TRBJ2-4; 8 bases map to TRBD2. Trimming at V came to 3 bases and at J to 0 bases, leaving 10 bases not matched to a gene. The CDR3 spans 18 residues. The CDR3 protein is CASSFSRLAGLAKNIQYF. Written as DNA, the CDR3 is TGTGCCAGCAGTTTTAGTCGGTTAGCGGGATTAGCCAAAAACATTCAGTACTTC.

In its sample, this clonotype was seen a few times. The chain links TRBV9 to TRBJ1-2; D is ambiguous. The V end lost 0 bases, the J end lost 6 bases, and 18 bases lay between the germline ends. CDR1 is SGDLS and CDR2 is YYNGEE in the germline V gene. The length of the CDR3 is 16 residues. The CDR3 DNA reads TGTGCCAGCAGCGTAGAAGCGCGTCCCGAAACCCATGGCTACACCTTC. This gives the protein CASSVEARPETHGYTF. The full variable domain, its missing parts supplied by reference TRBV9 and TRBJ1-2, is DSGVTQTPKHLITATGQRVTLRCSPRSGDLSVYWYQQSLDQGLQFLIQYYNGEERAKGNILERFSAQQFPDLHSELNLSSLELGDSALYFCASSVEARPETHGYTFGSGTRLTVV.

This clonotype was found a few times. This chain uses TRBV18 with TRBJ2-1, with D perhaps given as TRBD1 or TRBD2 (5 bases each). The ends were cut back, 0 bases at V and 8 bases at J, with 8 bases in the middle. The CDR3 totals 13 residues. Germline CDR1 KGHSH, CDR2 LQKENI. The CDR3 DNA follows: TGTGCCAGCTCACCACCTATGGGGGATGAGCAGTTCTTC. Amino acid sequence: CASSPPMGDEQFF.

This clonotype showed up just a few times. The rearrangement uses TRBV14 and TRBJ2-3; D is undetermined. The CDR3 length is 15 residues. The V and J ends lost 4 bases and 0 bases respectively, with 11 bases between them. Germline assignment: CDR1 SGHDN and CDR2 FVKESK. CDR3 coding DNA: TGTGCCAGCAGCCTCACTACCACTAGCACAGATACGCAGTATTTT. This translates into CASSLTTTSTDTQYF.

This chain connects TRBV7-9 to TRBJ1-1; the D gene is possibly TRBD1 (5 bases). V lost 5 bases and J lost 3, with 10 bases in between. The CDR3 is 13 amino acids. Germline assignment: CDR1 SEHNR and CDR2 FQNEAQ (reference sequence). DNA of the CDR3: TGTGCCAGCAGCGTCGACAGTTACACTGAAGCTTTCTTT. Translated, it gives CASSVDSYTEAFF.

The CDR3 spells CASTLRTGGGTEAFF. In DNA form, the CDR3 reads TGTGCCAGCACCTTAAGGACAGGGGGCGGCACTGAAGCTTTCTTT. J is TRBJ1-1 and V is TRBV12-3 or TRBV12-4, with TRBD1 identical over 11 bases. CDR3 length equals 15 residues. Losses at the gene ends were 7 bases for V and 4 bases for J; bases not matched to a gene: 8.

This clonotype was detected many times. The CDR3 reads CATTRSFSDSNTDTQYF. The CDR3 region has the DNA TGTGCCACCACGAGGTCTTTCAGCGACAGTAACACAGATACGCAGTATTTT. The chain links TRBV6-5 to TRBJ2-3; weak D call: TRBD1 (5 bases). Germline values: CDR1 MNHEY, CDR2 SVGAGI. The length of the CDR3 is 17 residues. Trimming left V 10 bases short and J 2 bases short, with 25 bases between.

This clonotype was detected only a few times. The chain employs TRBV6-2 or TRBV6-3 and TRBJ1-4; D is perhaps TRBD1 (5 bases). The germline CDR1 and CDR2 sequences are MNHEY and SVGEGT. Trimming stripped 5 bases from V and 5 bases from J, with 15 bases between. The CDR3 is made up of 15 amino acids. CDR3 nucleotides: TGTGCCAGCAGTCAAGGACACTACGGGAATGAAAAACTGTTTTTT. Translated: CASSQGHYGNEKLFF.

V and J are TRBV20-1 and TRBJ2-1; 8 nucleotides agree with TRBD2. The DNA matches TRBJ2-7 better at its end, which makes the J call doubtful. The CDR3 length is 13 residues. Germline-derived CDR1 and CDR2 are DFQATT and SNEGSKA (reference sequence). This CDR3 is CSGTGGPYNEQYF. As DNA, the CDR3 is TGCAGTGGAACGGGGGGGCCCTACAATGAGCAGTACTTC.

Many counts were recorded for this clonotype. The chain employs TRBV20-1 and TRBJ2-7, with 12 bases lining up with TRBD1. The germline V gene has CDR1 DFQATT and CDR2 SNEGSKA (reference sequence). The length of the CDR3 is 14 residues. J was trimmed by 2 bases and V by 3 bases; bases with no gene match: 2. CDR3 bases: TGCAGTGCTAGGGGACAGGGGGCGGCCTACGAGCAGTACTTC. Translating it yields CSARGQGAAYEQYF.